This is a list of T cell receptor beta chains from one sample in a study of T cell responses to AZD1222 COVID-19 vaccine. The table came from immunoSEQ multiplex PCR; TCRdb's copy has only in-frame clones and leaves some out. The profile covers over 100,000 clones, with about 93% appearing a single time and approximately 4.7% taken by the ten largest. The sequences come from peripheral blood, collected on day 0 of AZD1222 vaccination. The receptors shown here come from an adult in good health. Each CDR3 is given with its conserved first and last residue. D genes are given only for firm matches. A clone size is listed for some rows: how often the clone was seen (once, few, many), or a class if it is expanded.

v_call,d_call,clone_size,j_call,cdr3_aa,cdr3_nt
TRBV12-3/TRBV12-4,.,.,TRBJ1-5,CASSFYSNQPQHF,TGTGCCAGCAGTTTTTATAGCAATCAGCCCCAGCATTTT
TRBV6-5,.,.,TRBJ2-7,CASSYSRAHEQYF,TGTGCCAGCAGTTACTCAAGGGCCCACGAGCAGTACTTC
TRBV6-2/TRBV6-3,.,.,TRBJ2-7,CASSYPNREQYF,TGTGCCAGCAGTTATCCGAACAGGGAGCAGTACTTC
TRBV7-2,.,.,TRBJ2-3,CASSLVPGGADTQYF,TGTGCCAGCAGCTTAGTTCCGGGTGGCGCAGATACGCAGTATTTT
TRBV6-5,.,.,TRBJ1-1,CASSRGLDTEAFF,TGTGCCAGCAGCCGGGGACTTGACACTGAAGCTTTCTTT
TRBV2,.,.,TRBJ1-4,CASSEDRATNEKLFF,TGTGCCAGCAGTGAAGACAGGGCAACTAATGAAAAACTGTTTTTT
TRBV6-2/TRBV6-3,.,.,TRBJ2-7,CASSYEAGAFYEQYF,TGTGCCAGCAGTTACGAGGCAGGGGCCTTCTACGAGCAGTACTTC
TRBV7-2,.,.,TRBJ1-3,CASSLVIGDSGNTIYF,TGTGCCAGCAGCTTAGTAATTGGGGACTCTGGAAACACCATATATTTT
TRBV12-5,TRBD2,.,TRBJ2-1,CASGSGLAGGPGYNEQFF,TGTGCTAGTGGTTCTGGACTAGCGGGAGGGCCGGGGTACAATGAGCAGTTCTTC
TRBV5-1,.,.,TRBJ2-2,CASSLVGTSNTGELFF,TGCGCCAGCAGCTTGGTAGGGACATCGAACACCGGGGAGCTGTTTTTT
TRBV7-2,.,.,TRBJ2-1,CASSSPSPSRFSEQFF,TGTGCCAGCAGCTCCCCTTCCCCATCGCGTTTCAGTGAGCAGTTCTTC
TRBV4-2,.,.,TRBJ1-5,CASSQGGGLSNQPQHF,TGTGCCAGCAGCCAAGGGGGGGGCTTGAGCAATCAGCCCCAGCATTTT
TRBV19,.,.,TRBJ1-6,CASTEGTYNSPLHF,TGTGCCAGTACCGAGGGGACCTATAATTCACCCCTCCACTTT
TRBV7-9,.,.,TRBJ2-5,CASSLGQNQETQYF,TGTGCCAGCAGCTTAGGTCAAAATCAAGAGACCCAGTACTTC
TRBV4-1,TRBD2,.,TRBJ2-4,CASSQADSGMYIQYF,TGCGCCAGCAGCCAAGCGGATAGCGGGATGTACATTCAGTACTTC
TRBV2,.,.,TRBJ2-2,CASGTGNTGELFF,TGTGCCAGCGGCACAGGGAACACCGGGGAGCTGTTTTTT
TRBV2,.,.,TRBJ1-2,CASIRPGEESYGYTF,TGTGCCAGCATACGACCAGGGGAGGAGAGCTATGGCTACACCTTC
TRBV19,TRBD1,.,TRBJ2-7,CASSSWATGGASYQQYF,TGTGCCAGTAGTAGCTGGGCCACAGGGGGCGCGTCCTACCAGCAGTACTTC
TRBV4-2,TRBD2,.,TRBJ2-1,CASKTGTSGDNEQFF,TGTGCCAGCAAGACCGGGACTAGCGGAGACAATGAGCAGTTCTTC
TRBV9,TRBD2,.,TRBJ2-7,CASSVVATPAGVNEQYF,TGTGCCAGCAGCGTAGTAGCCACCCCAGCGGGAGTCAACGAGCAGTACTTC
TRBV7-9,.,.,TRBJ2-2,CASSRGRSNTGELFF,TGTGCCAGCAGCCGAGGACGGTCGAACACCGGGGAGCTGTTTTTT
TRBV18,.,.,TRBJ2-7,CASSPNRDSSYEQYF,TGTGCCAGCTCACCCAACCGGGACTCATCCTACGAGCAGTACTTC
TRBV30,.,.,TRBJ2-6,CAWSVGGANVLTF,TGTGCCTGGAGTGTAGGGGGGGCCAACGTCCTGACTTTC
TRBV10-3,.,.,TRBJ1-2,CAIKQGNGYTF,TGTGCCATCAAACAGGGTAATGGCTACACCTTC
TRBV6-1,.,.,TRBJ1-5,CASSDPLGGRQPQHF,TGTGCCAGCAGTGACCCTTTGGGTGGGCGTCAGCCCCAGCATTTT
TRBV11-2,TRBD1,.,TRBJ2-7,CASTTGTGTYEQYF,TGTGCCAGCACAACCGGGACAGGGACCTACGAGCAGTACTTC
TRBV4-1,.,.,TRBJ1-2,CASSQGGLRGRRGYTF,TGCGCCAGCAGCCAAGGGGGGCTTCGGGGGCGGCGTGGCTACACCTTC
TRBV19,.,.,TRBJ2-5,CASSRASGETQYF,TGTGCCAGTAGTCGGGCCAGCGGAGAGACCCAGTACTTC
TRBV5-4,TRBD1,.,TRBJ2-7,CASSLTGGYEQYF,TGTGCCAGCAGCTTGACAGGGGGCTACGAGCAGTACTTC
TRBV5-4,TRBD2,.,TRBJ2-3,CASRAGGDSDTQYF,TGTGCCAGCAGGGCGGGAGGGGACTCAGATACGCAGTATTTT
TRBV6-2/TRBV6-3,TRBD2,few,TRBJ2-2,CASSGLAGAGELFF,TGTGCCAGCAGCGGACTAGCGGGAGCCGGGGAGCTGTTTTTT
TRBV29-1,.,.,TRBJ2-5,CSVVVPPLLETQYF,TGCAGCGTTGTAGTCCCCCCGCTTCTGGAGACCCAGTACTTC
TRBV6-4,.,.,TRBJ2-7,CASSDSGRDSYEQYF,TGTGCCAGCAGTGACTCGGGCAGGGACTCCTACGAGCAGTACTTC
TRBV21-1,.,.,TRBJ2-1,CASIKHRGRADNEQFF,TGTGCCAGCATCAAACACAGGGGAAGGGCGGACAATGAGCAGTTCTTC
TRBV3-1/TRBV3-2,TRBD1,.,TRBJ2-7,CASSPPGTGVREQYF,TGTGCCAGCAGCCCGCCCGGGACAGGGGTAAGGGAGCAGTACTTC
TRBV5-5,.,.,TRBJ2-2,CASSLEGLAGELFF,TGTGCCAGCAGCTTGGAAGGCCTCGCCGGGGAGCTGTTTTTT
TRBV2,TRBD2,.,TRBJ2-5,CASSGLAGVFVGETQYF,TGTGCCAGCAGTGGACTAGCGGGAGTTTTCGTAGGAGAGACCCAGTACTTC
TRBV5-1,.,.,TRBJ1-5,CASSPGPSRGNQPQHF,TGCGCCAGCAGCCCGGGACCTTCAAGGGGCAATCAGCCCCAGCATTTT
TRBV2,.,.,TRBJ1-5,CASSGEGDQPQHF,TGTGCCAGCAGTGGTGAGGGGGATCAGCCCCAGCATTTT
TRBV2,TRBD2,.,TRBJ2-1,CASTRTSGRSEQFF,TGTGCCAGCACCCGGACTAGCGGGAGATCTGAGCAGTTCTTC
TRBV6-2/TRBV6-3,.,.,TRBJ1-1,CASSYPWGSTEAFF,TGTGCCAGCAGTTACCCCTGGGGGAGCACTGAAGCTTTCTTT